Shown below are 18 T cell receptor beta chains from a single sample sequenced in a study of STAT5B mutations in CD4+ large granular lymphocyte leukemia. Data came from immunoSEQ multiplex PCR; TCRdb stores just in-frame clones and leaves some out. The sample consists of about 34,000 clones, approximately 74% of them appearing once. Sequencing was done on a sample of CD4+ T cells from blood buffy coats. The receptors derive from a human donor in good health.

The V and J genes are TRBV27 and TRBJ2-1, with D maybe TRBD1 (6 bases). Germline-derived CDR1 and CDR2 are MNHEY and SMNVEV (reference sequence). The CDR3 loop spans 16 amino acids. Trimming left V 4 bases short and J 4 bases short, with 17 bases between. The CDR3 coding sequence is TGTGCCAGCAGTTGGTCCGGGACACCCTCATACAATGAGCAGTTCTTC. It yields the protein CASSWSGTPSYNEQFF.

This chain joins TRBV14 and TRBJ2-3; TRBD2 might be the D (5 bases). CDR3 length: 19 residues. The V and J ends lost 0 bases and 0 bases respectively, with 19 bases between them. Germline V CDR1 and CDR2: SGHDN, FVKESK. DNA of the CDR3: TGTGCCAGCAGCCAAGATCGGAGGAGCGGCGTACTAAGCACAGATACGCAGTATTTT. Its translation: CASSQDRRSGVLSTDTQYF. The variable domain in full, completed from reference TRBV14 and TRBJ2-3, reads EAGVTQFPSHSVIEKGQTVTLRCDPISGHDNLYWYRRVMGKEIKFLLHFVKESKQDESGMPNNRFLAERTGGTYSTLKVQPAELEDSGVYFCASSQDRRSGVLSTDTQYFGPGTRLTVL.

The chain employs TRBV15 and TRBJ1-5, with a tentative D call TRBD1 (6 bases). The CDR3 spans 14 residues. Germline V gene data show CDR1 as LNHNV and CDR2 as YYDKDF (reference sequence). Trimming stripped 2 bases from V and 6 bases from J, with 11 bases between. CDR3 sequence: CATSRKGVSQPQHF. The CDR3 region has the DNA TGTGCCACCAGCAGAAAGGGGGTATCTCAGCCCCAGCATTTT. Supplemented by reference TRBV15 and TRBJ1-5, the full variable domain reads DAMVIQNPRYQVTQFGKPVTLSCSQTLNHNVMYWYQQKSSQAPKLLFHYYDKDFNNEADTPDNFQSRRPNTSFCFLDIRSPGLGDTAMYLCATSRKGVSQPQHFGDGTRLSIL.

The rearrangement uses TRBV7-2 and TRBJ1-1; 8 nucleotides match TRBD1. CDR1 and CDR2 from the germline V gene are SGHTA and FQGNSA. This CDR3 has 13 amino acids. Trimming at V came to 6 bases and at J to 4 bases, leaving 4 bases not matched to a gene. DNA of the CDR3: TGTGCCAGCAGTTACAGGGGGGGCACTGAAGCTTTCTTT. Translation: CASSYRGGTEAFF.

This clone turned up a few times. The chain employs TRBV6-1 and TRBJ2-7, with 7 positions matching TRBD1. CDR1 MNHNS and CDR2 SASEGT come from the germline V gene. CDR3 length: 13 amino acids. The V gene end was trimmed by 6 bases and the J gene end by 0 bases; junction bases not matched to a gene: 2. CDR3 nucleotides: TGTGCCAGCAGCCCAGGGGGCTCCTACGAGCAGTACGTC. Its translation: CASSPGGSYEQYV.

V and J are TRBV19 and TRBJ1-2; TRBD1 matches 7 bases. This CDR3 comprises 15 residues. Trimming cost V 5 bases and J 6 bases; bases outside gene matches: 12. Germline lookup yields CDR1 LNHDA and CDR2 SQIVND (reference sequence). This CDR3 is CASSDRKTGFHGYTF. In nucleotides, the CDR3 is TGTGCCAGTAGTGACCGAAAGACAGGGTTCCATGGCTACACCTTC.

This clone came up a few times. V and J are TRBV10-3 and TRBJ1-4; D gene ambiguous. Germline V gives CDR1 ENHRY, CDR2 SYGVKD. This CDR3 is built from 13 residues. The V gene lost 10 bases and the J gene lost 2 bases, with 11 bases spanning the gap. This CDR3 is CASGRGTNEKLFF. In DNA form, the CDR3 reads TGTGCCAGCGGCCGGGGTACTAATGAAAAACTGTTTTTT.

The J gene is TRBJ2-3, the V gene TRBV5-1, with 10 bases matching TRBD2. The CDR3 has 15 residues. V lost 7 bases, J lost 1 base, and 6 bases stayed unmatched. CDR1 SGHRS and CDR2 YFSETQ come from the germline V gene. CDR3: CASGLAGAGTDTQYF. CDR3 nucleotide sequence: TGCGCCAGCGGGCTAGCGGGGGCGGGCACAGATACGCAGTATTTT.

This clone was picked up a small number of times. The chain couples TRBV14 to TRBJ2-2; D remains unclear. The germline gives CDR1 SGHDN, CDR2 FVKESK. Trimming took 1 base from V and 1 from J, leaving 4 bases between them. The CDR3 length is 14 residues. The CDR3 is CASSQGKNTGELFF. As DNA, the CDR3 is TGTGCCAGCAGCCAAGGAAAGAACACCGGGGAGCTGTTTTTT.

The genes are TRBV5-6 and TRBJ2-1; D is unresolved. The germline V and J ends were trimmed by 2 bases and 6 bases, with 6 bases remaining between them. Looked up from germline, CDR1 is SGHDT and CDR2 is YYEEEE. The CDR3 is 12 residues long. The CDR3 loop is CASSFSTNEQFF. In DNA, the CDR3 is TGTGCCAGCAGCTTTTCGACCAATGAGCAGTTCTTC.

The gene calls are TRBV5-8 and TRBJ2-6, with D possibly matching TRBD1 (7 bases). V was trimmed by 1 base and J by 0 bases, leaving 11 bases between them. This CDR3 is built from 17 residues. CDR1 SGHTS and CDR2 YDEGEE come from the germline V gene. The CDR3 loop is CASSLLQGGSGANVLTF. CDR3 sequence (DNA): TGTGCCAGCAGCTTGCTGCAGGGGGGCTCTGGGGCCAACGTCCTGACTTTC.

There are a few counts of this clone. The genes are TRBV11-2 and TRBJ1-1; TRBD1 is a possible D gene (5 bases). V lost 1 base, J lost 0 bases, and 18 bases lay in between. Germline V gene data show CDR1 as SGHAT and CDR2 as FQNNGV. The CDR3 is 18 amino acids. This CDR3 is CASSLARGPGLVNTEAFF. The CDR3 coding sequence is TGTGCCAGCAGCTTAGCACGAGGACCGGGACTTGTGAACACTGAAGCTTTCTTT.

The V and J genes are TRBV30 and TRBJ2-1; no firm D call. V shed 0 bases and J shed 9 bases, with 9 bases lying between them. Looked up from germline, CDR1 is GTSNPN and CDR2 is SVGIG (reference sequence). This CDR3 has 12 residues. This CDR3 reads CAWSVDDGEQFF. CDR3 bases: TGTGCCTGGAGTGTAGACGATGGTGAGCAGTTCTTC.

This chain connects TRBV7-3 to TRBJ2-7; 13 nucleotides match TRBD2. CDR3 length: 18 residues. CDR1 SGHTA and CDR2 FQGTGA come from the germline V gene. V gave up 4 bases and J gave up 2 bases; unmatched junction bases: 11. The chain's CDR3 is CASSSRTSGSSAAYEQYF. The CDR3 DNA is TGTGCCAGCAGCTCGAGGACTAGCGGGAGCTCAGCGGCCTACGAGCAGTACTTC.

V is TRBV7-9 and J is TRBJ2-7; unclear D gene. Germline CDR1 SEHNR, CDR2 FQNEAQ (reference sequence). V lost 3 bases and J lost 3, with 18 bases in between. The CDR3 is made up of 16 amino acids. The CDR3 sequence: CASSFRTGSKDYEQYF. CDR3 sequence (DNA): TGTGCCAGCAGCTTTCGGACGGGCAGTAAGGACTACGAGCAGTACTTC.

The gene calls are TRBV5-1 and TRBJ2-1; the D gene is possibly TRBD1 (6 bases). V lost 4 bases and J lost 1, with 12 bases in between. The CDR3 runs 15 residues. CDR1 is SGHRS, CDR2 YFSETQ, per germline. This chain's CDR3 is CASSLHQGSYNEQFF. DNA for the CDR3: TGCGCCAGCAGCCTACATCAGGGGTCCTACAATGAGCAGTTCTTC.

V usage is TRBV2 and J usage is TRBJ1-2, with D perhaps TRBD1 (6 bases). V dropped 2 bases and J dropped 8 bases, with 15 bases sitting between them. CDR3 size: 14 residues. The germline CDR1 and CDR2 sequences are SNHLY and FYNNEI. The chain's CDR3 is CASSERAQGGGYTF. The CDR3 DNA reads TGTGCCAGCAGTGAACGCGCACAGGGCGGCGGCTACACCTTC.

This sequence joins TRBV5-1 and TRBJ2-3, with D possibly matching TRBD1 (6 bases). This CDR3 is built from 14 residues. V shed 1 base and J shed 3 bases, with 9 bases lying between them. Germline assignment: CDR1 SGHRS and CDR2 YFSETQ. CDR3 sequence: CASSLQGMTDTQYF. The CDR3 region has the DNA TGCGCCAGCAGCTTGCAGGGGATGACAGATACGCAGTATTTT.